The 21 T cell receptor beta chains listed next were all sequenced from one sample in a study of T-cell memory formation after mild COVID-19. One entry per CDR3 protein results from TCRdb running MiXCR on the 5' RACE reads. Of 580,000 or so distinct CDR3 sequences in the sample, roughly 17% were seen once. Sequencing used PBMCs or a T cell subset sorted from them (not recorded which). These receptors were collected from an adult woman who had mild COVID-19 (a few samples of this study predate the infection). Cell type and time point are not known.

The chain has TRBV4-2 and TRBJ2-1, with 7 bases fitting TRBD2. Germline CDR1 reads LGHNA; CDR2 reads YNFKEQ. CDR3 size: 21 residues. V was pared by 0 bases and J by 5 bases, with 22 bases of the junction left unmatched. DNA for the CDR3: TGTGCCAGCAGCCAAGATCTCATCGGGGCGCGGCTAGCGGACGTAAACAATGAGCAGTTCTTC. Translated, it gives CASSQDLIGARLADVNNEQFF.

This clonotype appeared a few times. J is TRBJ2-3 and V is TRBV13; 9 positions match TRBD2. The V and J ends lost 4 bases and 2 bases, in that order; junction bases with no gene match: 10. This CDR3 is built from 17 residues. Germline CDR1 and CDR2: PRHDT and FYEKMQ (reference sequence). This CDR3 is CASSSLAGRKPTDTQYF. CDR3 nucleotide sequence: TGTGCCAGCAGCTCTCTAGCGGGAAGGAAGCCCACAGATACGCAGTATTTT. Supplemented by reference TRBV13 and TRBJ2-3, the full variable domain reads AAGVIQSPRHLIKEKRETATLKCYPIPRHDTVYWYQQGPGQDPQFLISFYEKMQSDKGSIPDRFSAQQFSDYHSELNMSSLELGDSALYFCASSSLAGRKPTDTQYFGPGTRLTVL.

The chain employs TRBV14 and TRBJ2-7, with D possibly being TRBD1 or TRBD2 (5 bases each). Trimming took off 0 bases at V and 12 bases at J, with 21 bases between the two ends. CDR3 length: 15 amino acids. The germline CDR1 and CDR2 sequences are SGHDN and FVKESK. The DNA for the CDR3 is TGTGCCAGCAGCCAAGACGCCAGATTTGGGGGAGTACCGTACTTC. Protein sequence: CASSQDARFGGVPYF. The whole variable domain, filled in from reference TRBV14 and TRBJ2-7, reads EAGVTQFPSHSVIEKGQTVTLRCDPISGHDNLYWYRRVMGKEIKFLLHFVKESKQDESGMPNNRFLAERTGGTYSTLKVQPAELEDSGVYFCASSQDARFGGVPYFGPGTRLTVT.

The V call is TRBV10-3, the J call TRBJ2-3; TRBD1 matches 8 bases. CDR3 length: 15 residues. The ends lost 4 bases at V and 1 base at J; junction bases unmatched: 4. Germline V gene lookup returns CDR1 ENHRY and CDR2 SYGVKD. CDR3 DNA sequence: TGTGCCATCAGTGGTAGGGGACAGGGCACAGATACGCAGTATTTT. Protein product: CAISGRGQGTDTQYF.

V is TRBV25-1 and J is TRBJ1-1; D is perhaps TRBD1 (6 bases). CDR1 and CDR2 (germline): MGHDK, SYGVNS. The germline V and J ends were trimmed by 6 bases and 1 base, with 12 bases remaining between them. The CDR3 sequence is 14 residues long. DNA for the CDR3: TGTGCCAGCAGAAGGGGGGGAACGAACACTGAAGCTTTCTTT. Its translation is CASRRGGTNTEAFF.

The CDR3 bases are TGTGCCAGCAGCTTAACCCCAGCGGGTTCTAGCACAGATACGCAGTATTTT. This translates into CASSLTPAGSSTDTQYF. This sequence joins TRBV7-3 and TRBJ2-3; D is possibly TRBD2 (6 bases). The CDR3 has 17 amino acids. V gave up 0 bases and J gave up 0 bases, with 13 bases separating them. In germline, CDR1 is SGHTA, CDR2 FQGTGA.

V gene TRBV12-3 or TRBV12-4 combines with J gene TRBJ2-2, with D unresolved. The CDR3 spans 14 residues. V was clipped by 6 bases and J by 6 bases, with 14 bases between them. CDR3 coding DNA: TGTGCCAGCAGCCCCCTCGAGTGGGCCGGGGAGCTGTTTTTT. As protein: CASSPLEWAGELFF.

The chain employs TRBV7-9 and TRBJ2-5; no definite D call. Trimming stripped 3 bases from V and 2 bases from J, with 13 bases between. CDR1 and CDR2 (germline): SEHNR, FQNEAQ (reference sequence). The CDR3 is 15 amino acids. Here the CDR3 reads CASSLLTASQETQYF. The DNA for the CDR3 is TGTGCCAGCAGCTTGTTGACTGCCTCTCAAGAGACCCAGTACTTC.

In its sample, this clonotype was seen a few times. The gene calls are TRBV7-3 and TRBJ2-5; tentative D call: TRBD2 (6 bases). Germline CDR1 SGHTA, CDR2 FQGTGA. The CDR3 is 15 amino acids. V lost 3 bases and J 5 bases, leaving 16 bases between the germline ends. The CDR3 nucleotides read TGTGCCAGCAGCTTGGTAGCGGCTAGGAGGGAGACCCAGTACTTC. Amino acids: CASSLVAARRETQYF.

This clonotype was observed at least ten times. The chain carries TRBV4-3 and TRBJ1-1; D is possibly TRBD1 (6 bases). V lost 2 bases to trimming and J lost 1 base, with 8 bases between them. The CDR3 runs 14 residues. Germline lookup yields CDR1 LGHNA and CDR2 YSLEER. In DNA form, the CDR3 reads TGCGCCAGCAGCCAACCGGGACAGAACACTGAAGCTTTCTTT. It translates to CASSQPGQNTEAFF.

This clonotype appeared a few times. CDR3 nucleotides: TGTGCCAGCAGCAAGACTAGGAGAGTGGTTGGGGAGACCCAGTACTTC. Amino acids: CASSKTRRVVGETQYF. This rearrangement joins TRBV9 to TRBJ2-5, with D perhaps TRBD2 (6 bases). The germline V and J ends were trimmed by 4 bases and 5 bases, with 21 bases remaining between them. CDR1 SGDLS and CDR2 YYNGEE come from the germline V gene. CDR3 length equals 16 residues. Based on the CDR3 plus reference TRBV9 and TRBJ2-5, the full variable domain is DSGVTQTPKHLITATGQRVTLRCSPRSGDLSVYWYQQSLDQGLQFLIQYYNGEERAKGNILERFSAQQFPDLHSELNLSSLELGDSALYFCASSKTRRVVGETQYFGPGTRLLVL.

This clonotype was seen many times. The chain employs TRBV4-1 and TRBJ1-2, with 7 bases identical to TRBD1. Germline-derived CDR1 and CDR2 are MGHRA and YSYEKL. The J segment lost 8 bases and the V segment lost 0 bases, leaving 12 bases of the junction unmatched. CDR3 length: 16 amino acids. In nucleotides, the CDR3 is TGCGCCAGCAGCCAAGATAATCGTTACAGGGGATTAGGCTACACCTTC. Translation gives CASSQDNRYRGLGYTF.

The chain carries TRBV29-1 and TRBJ1-2, with 9 bases that match TRBD1. With V trimmed by 0 bases and J by 2 bases, 4 bases remained unmatched. The germline CDR1 and CDR2 sequences are SQVTM and ANQGSEA. The CDR3 runs 15 residues. The CDR3 here is CSVEDGTGSNYGYTF. For the CDR3, the DNA is TGCAGCGTTGAAGACGGGACAGGGAGCAACTATGGCTACACCTTC.

CDR3: CASSLGDRLNSPLHF. The CDR3 DNA follows: TGTGCCAGCAGCTTAGGTGACAGACTGAATTCACCCCTCCACTTT. The chain has TRBV7-9 and TRBJ1-6, with a weak D call TRBD1 (5 bases). CDR1 is SEHNR, CDR2 FQNEAQ, per germline (reference sequence). The CDR3 consists of 15 residues. Trimming removed 1 base from V and 7 bases from J, with 11 bases in between. Looking up the rest from reference TRBV7-9 and TRBJ1-6 gives the full variable domain: DTGVSQNPRHKITKRGQNVTFRCDPISEHNRLYWYRQTLGQGPEFLTYFQNEAQLEKSRLLSDRFSAERPKGSFSTLEIQRTEQGDSAMYLCASSLGDRLNSPLHFGNGTRLTVT.

This clonotype was seen only a few times. The rearrangement joins TRBV20-1 to TRBJ1-2, with D uncertain. Deletions cut 0 bases from V and 5 bases from J, with 10 bases between. The CDR3 sequence is 13 residues long. Germline V lookup: CDR1 DFQATT, CDR2 SNEGSKA (reference sequence). The CDR3 is CSARDGWAYGYTF. The CDR3 DNA sequence: TGCAGTGCTAGAGATGGTTGGGCTTATGGCTACACCTTC.

The chain couples TRBV5-8 to TRBJ2-1; no clear D. The V and J ends lost 5 bases and 6 bases respectively, with 15 bases between them. Germline V gives CDR1 SGHTS, CDR2 YDEGEE. CDR3 size: 14 residues. CDR3 protein: CASSHDKLVNEQFF. The CDR3 coding sequence is TGTGCCAGCAGTCACGACAAATTGGTCAATGAGCAGTTCTTC.

There are a few counts of this clonotype. The chain joins TRBV27 to TRBJ2-7; D is undetermined. Trimming removed 0 bases at V and 3 bases at J, with 18 bases between. Germline V lookup: CDR1 MNHEY, CDR2 SMNVEV (reference sequence). CDR3 length equals 17 residues. The CDR3 DNA sequence: TGTGCCAGCAGTTTATCGGGCCACGCCGAAGGGATCTACGAGCAGTACTTC. It translates to CASSLSGHAEGIYEQYF.

This sequence joins TRBV4-1 and TRBJ1-5, with D hard to call. V lost 3 bases to trimming and J lost 2 bases, with 8 bases between them. Per the germline V gene, CDR1 is MGHRA and CDR2 is YSYEKL. This CDR3 region has 14 residues. This CDR3 is CASSHFDGNQPQHF. The CDR3 coding sequence is TGCGCCAGCAGCCATTTTGATGGCAATCAGCCCCAGCATTTT.

This clonotype was detected a few times. The CDR3 DNA reads as TGTGCCACCAGCCTTAGCAATCAGCCCCAGCATTTT. Translation: CATSLSNQPQHF. V is TRBV24-1 and J is TRBJ1-5; D gene unclear. CDR1 is KGHDR, CDR2 SFDVKD, per germline. The CDR3 sequence is 12 residues long. V was shortened by 7 bases and J by 0 bases, with 3 bases between the two germline ends.

The V and J genes are TRBV25-1 and TRBJ1-6; TRBD1 agrees at 7 bases. Looked up from germline, CDR1 is MGHDK and CDR2 is SYGVNS. This CDR3 spans 16 amino acids. Unmatched junction bases numbered 11, after V lost 6 bases and J lost 6 bases. CDR3 nucleotide sequence: TGTGCCAGCAGGGATTACAGGGGAGGTGGTAATTCACCCCTCCACTTT. Protein product: CASRDYRGGGNSPLHF.

The rearrangement links TRBV9 to TRBJ2-3; weak D call: TRBD2 (5 bases). The germline V gene encodes CDR1 SGDLS and CDR2 YYNGEE. This CDR3 is 15 amino acids long. With 2 bases removed from V and 2 bases from J, the gap between germline ends came to 12 bases. Here the CDR3 reads CASSVSGLYTDTQYF. CDR3 in DNA: TGTGCCAGCAGCGTGTCCGGACTCTACACAGATACGCAGTATTTT.